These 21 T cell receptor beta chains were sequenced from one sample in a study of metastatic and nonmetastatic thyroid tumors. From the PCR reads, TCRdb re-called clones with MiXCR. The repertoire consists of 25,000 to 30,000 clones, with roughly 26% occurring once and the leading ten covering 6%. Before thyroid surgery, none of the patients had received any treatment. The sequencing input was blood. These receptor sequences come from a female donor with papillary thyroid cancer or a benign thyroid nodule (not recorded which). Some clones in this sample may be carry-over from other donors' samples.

DNA for the CDR3: TGTGCCAGCAGCTTAGATGGTGGTTCACCCCTCCACTTT. Translated, it gives CASSLDGGSPLHF. The chain uses TRBV7-2 and TRBJ1-6; D gene uncertain. Between the trimmed V and J ends, which lost 1 base and 9 bases, there was a span of 7 bases. CDR3 length: 13 residues. Per germline, CDR1 SGHTA and CDR2 FQGNSA.

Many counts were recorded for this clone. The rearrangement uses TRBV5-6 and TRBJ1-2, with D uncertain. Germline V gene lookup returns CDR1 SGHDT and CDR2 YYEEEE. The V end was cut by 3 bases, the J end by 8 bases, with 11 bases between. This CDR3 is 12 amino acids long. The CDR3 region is CASSYAGGGYTF. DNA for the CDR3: TGTGCCAGCAGCTACGCAGGAGGAGGCTACACCTTC.

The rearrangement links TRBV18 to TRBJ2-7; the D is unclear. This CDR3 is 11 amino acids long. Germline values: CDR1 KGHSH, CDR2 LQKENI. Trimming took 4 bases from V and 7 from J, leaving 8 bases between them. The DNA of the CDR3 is TGTGCCAGCTCACTCCCTGGGGAGCAGTACTTC. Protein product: CASSLPGEQYF. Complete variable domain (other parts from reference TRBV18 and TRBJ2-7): NAGVMQNPRHLVRRRGQEARLRCSPMKGHSHVYWYRQLPEEGLKFMVYLQKENIIDESGMPKERFSAEFPKEGPSILRIQQVVRGDSAAYFCASSLPGEQYFGPGTRLTVT.

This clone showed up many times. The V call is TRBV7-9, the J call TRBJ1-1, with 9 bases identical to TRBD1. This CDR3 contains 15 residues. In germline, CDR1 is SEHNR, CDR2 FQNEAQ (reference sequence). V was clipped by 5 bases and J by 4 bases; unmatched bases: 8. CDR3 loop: CASSANRGPSTEAFF. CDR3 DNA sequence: TGTGCCAGCAGCGCCAACAGGGGGCCGAGCACTGAAGCTTTCTTT.

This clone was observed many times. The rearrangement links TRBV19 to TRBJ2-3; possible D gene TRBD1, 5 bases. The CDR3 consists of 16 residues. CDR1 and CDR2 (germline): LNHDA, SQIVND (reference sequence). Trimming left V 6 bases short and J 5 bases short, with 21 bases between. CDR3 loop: CASSDPRTHKGDTQYF. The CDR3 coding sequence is TGTGCCAGTAGCGACCCAAGGACACATAAGGGAGATACGCAGTATTTT.

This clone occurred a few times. In DNA form, the CDR3 reads TGTGCCAGCAGTTTAAGTAGCGGGGAAGCATACAATGAGCAGTTCTTC. It translates to CASSLSSGEAYNEQFF. V gene TRBV28 combines with J gene TRBJ2-1; TRBD2 matches 8 bases. The ends lost 2 bases at V and 4 bases at J; junction bases unmatched: 7. CDR1 is MDHEN, CDR2 SYDVKM, per germline. The CDR3 runs to 16 residues.

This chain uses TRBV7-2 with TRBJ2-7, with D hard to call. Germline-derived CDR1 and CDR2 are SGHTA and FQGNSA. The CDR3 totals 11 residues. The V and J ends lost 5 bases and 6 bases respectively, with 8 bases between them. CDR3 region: CASSAHFEQYF. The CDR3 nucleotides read TGTGCCAGCAGCGCCCATTTCGAGCAGTACTTC.

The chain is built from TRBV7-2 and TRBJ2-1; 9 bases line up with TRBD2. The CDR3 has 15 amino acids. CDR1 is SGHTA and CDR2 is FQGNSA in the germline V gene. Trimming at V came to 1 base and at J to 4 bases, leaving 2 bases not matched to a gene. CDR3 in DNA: TGTGCCAGCAGCTTAGGGCTAGCGGGGTACAATGAGCAGTTCTTC. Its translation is CASSLGLAGYNEQFF.

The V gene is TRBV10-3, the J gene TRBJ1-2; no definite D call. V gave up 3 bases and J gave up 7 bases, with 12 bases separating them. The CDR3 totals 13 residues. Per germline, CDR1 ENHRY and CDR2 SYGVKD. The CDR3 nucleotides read TGTGCCATCAGTGAAGGGTCCTACGGTGGCTACACCTTC. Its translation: CAISEGSYGGYTF.

CDR3 amino acids: CASSDSAGDNSPLHF. CDR3 sequence (DNA): TGTGCCAGCAGTGACTCAGCAGGAGATAATTCACCCCTCCACTTT. This rearrangement joins TRBV6-4 to TRBJ1-6; D unresolved. The CDR3 consists of 15 residues. Germline V gives CDR1 MRHNA, CDR2 SNTAGT. V was shortened by 0 bases and J by 5 bases, with 8 bases between the two germline ends.

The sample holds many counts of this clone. CDR3 nucleotides: TGTGCCAGCAGTGTCGACCCGGAGATCGAAGCTTTCTTT. Its protein product is CASSVDPEIEAFF. V usage is TRBV2 and J usage is TRBJ1-1; no clear D gene. This CDR3 is built from 13 residues. Germline V gene sequence: CDR1 SNHLY, CDR2 FYNNEI. Trimming shortened V by 4 bases and J by 8 bases, and 14 bases separated the two germline ends.

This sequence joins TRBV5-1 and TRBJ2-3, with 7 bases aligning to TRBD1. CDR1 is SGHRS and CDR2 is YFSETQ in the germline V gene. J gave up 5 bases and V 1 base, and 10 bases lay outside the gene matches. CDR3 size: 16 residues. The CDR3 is CASSLWQGDPRDTQYF. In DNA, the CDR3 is TGCGCCAGCAGCTTGTGGCAGGGGGACCCCAGAGATACGCAGTATTTT. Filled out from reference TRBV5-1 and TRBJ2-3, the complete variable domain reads KAGVTQTPRYLIKTRGQQVTLSCSPISGHRSVSWYQQTPGQGLQFLFEYFSETQRNKGNFPGRFSGRQFSNSRSEMNVSTLELGDSALYLCASSLWQGDPRDTQYFGPGTRLTVL.

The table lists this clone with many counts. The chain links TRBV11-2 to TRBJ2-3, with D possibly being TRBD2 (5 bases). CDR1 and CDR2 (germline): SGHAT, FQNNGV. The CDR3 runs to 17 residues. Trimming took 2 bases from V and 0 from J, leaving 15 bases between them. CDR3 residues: CASSLTPWERSTDTQYF. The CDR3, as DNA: TGTGCCAGCAGCTTAACCCCCTGGGAGCGGAGCACAGATACGCAGTATTTT. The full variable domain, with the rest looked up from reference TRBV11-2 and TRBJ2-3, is EAGVAQSPRYKIIEKRQSVAFWCNPISGHATLYWYQQILGQGPKLLIQFQNNGVVDDSQLPKDRFSAERLKGVDSTLKIQPAKLEDSAVYLCASSLTPWERSTDTQYFGPGTRLTVL.

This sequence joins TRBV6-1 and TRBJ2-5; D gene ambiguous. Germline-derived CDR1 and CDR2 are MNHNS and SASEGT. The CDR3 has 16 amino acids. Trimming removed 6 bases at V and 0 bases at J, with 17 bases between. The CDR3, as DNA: TGTGCCAGCAGCAGATGGCAGAGCAAGTACCAAGAGACCCAGTACTTC. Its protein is CASSRWQSKYQETQYF.

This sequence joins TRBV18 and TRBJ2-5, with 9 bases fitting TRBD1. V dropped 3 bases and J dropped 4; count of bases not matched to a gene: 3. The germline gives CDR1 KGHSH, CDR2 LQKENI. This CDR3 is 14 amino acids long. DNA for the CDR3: TGTGCCAGCTCACCGGGACAGGGTGGAGAGACCCAGTACTTC. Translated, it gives CASSPGQGGETQYF.

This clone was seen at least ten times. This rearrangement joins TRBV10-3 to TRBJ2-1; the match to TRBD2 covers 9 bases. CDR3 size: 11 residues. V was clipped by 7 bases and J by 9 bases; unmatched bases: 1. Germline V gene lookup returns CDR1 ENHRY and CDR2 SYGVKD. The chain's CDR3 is CAIKAGGEQFF. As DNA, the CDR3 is TGTGCCATCAAAGCGGGAGGTGAGCAGTTCTTC.

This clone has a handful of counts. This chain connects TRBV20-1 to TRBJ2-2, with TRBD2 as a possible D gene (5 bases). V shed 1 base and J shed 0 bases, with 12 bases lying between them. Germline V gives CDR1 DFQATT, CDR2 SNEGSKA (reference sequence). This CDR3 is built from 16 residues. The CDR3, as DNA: TGCAGTGCTAGAGGGAGGCAAACTACGAACACCGGGGAGCTGTTTTTT. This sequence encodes CSARGRQTTNTGELFF.

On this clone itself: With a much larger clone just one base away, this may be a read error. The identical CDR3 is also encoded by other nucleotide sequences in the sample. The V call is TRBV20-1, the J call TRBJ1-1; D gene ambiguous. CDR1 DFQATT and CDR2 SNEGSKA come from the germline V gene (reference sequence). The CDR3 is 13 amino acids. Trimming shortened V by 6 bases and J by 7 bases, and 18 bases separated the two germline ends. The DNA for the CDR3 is TGCAGTGCCAGGAAAGGAATTACGGGTGAAGCTTTCTTT. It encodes CSARKGITGEAFF.

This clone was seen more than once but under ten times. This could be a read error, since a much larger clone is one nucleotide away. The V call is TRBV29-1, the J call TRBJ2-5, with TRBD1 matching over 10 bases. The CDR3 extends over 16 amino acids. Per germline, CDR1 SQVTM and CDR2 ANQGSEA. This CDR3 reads CSVGSRAGQGRETEYF. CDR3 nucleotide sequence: TGCAGCGTCGGGAGCAGGGCGGGACAGGGGAGGGAGACCGAGTACTTC.

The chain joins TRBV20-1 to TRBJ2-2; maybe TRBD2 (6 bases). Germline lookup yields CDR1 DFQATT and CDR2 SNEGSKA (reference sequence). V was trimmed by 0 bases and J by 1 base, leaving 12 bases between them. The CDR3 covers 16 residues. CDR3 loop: CSARDPRRENTGELFF. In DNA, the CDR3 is TGCAGTGCTAGAGATCCGCGGCGGGAGAACACCGGGGAGCTGTTTTTT.

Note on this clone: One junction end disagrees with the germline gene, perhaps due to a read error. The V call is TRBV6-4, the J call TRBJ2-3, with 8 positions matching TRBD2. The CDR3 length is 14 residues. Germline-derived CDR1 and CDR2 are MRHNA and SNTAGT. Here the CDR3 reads CACSDSGGADTQYF. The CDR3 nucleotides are TGTGCCTGCAGTGACTCGGGGGGGGCAGATACGCAGTATTTT.